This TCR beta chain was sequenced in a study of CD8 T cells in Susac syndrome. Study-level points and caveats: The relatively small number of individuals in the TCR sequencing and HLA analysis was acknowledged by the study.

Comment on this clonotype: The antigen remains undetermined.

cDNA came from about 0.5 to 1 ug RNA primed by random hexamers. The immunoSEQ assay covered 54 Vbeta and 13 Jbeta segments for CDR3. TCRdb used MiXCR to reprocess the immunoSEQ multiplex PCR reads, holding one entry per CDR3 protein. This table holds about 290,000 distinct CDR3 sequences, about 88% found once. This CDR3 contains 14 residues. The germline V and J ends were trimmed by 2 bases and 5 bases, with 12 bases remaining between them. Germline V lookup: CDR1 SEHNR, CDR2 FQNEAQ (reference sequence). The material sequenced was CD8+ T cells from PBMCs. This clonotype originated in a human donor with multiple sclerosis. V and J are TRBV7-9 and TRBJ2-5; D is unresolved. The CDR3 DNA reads TGTGCCAGCAGCTTAATAGAATGGGATGAGACCCAGTACTTC. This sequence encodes CASSLIEWDETQYF.